One sample yielded the 10 T cell receptor beta chains listed below, sequenced in a study of control samples from healthy donors and cancer patients. TCRdb keeps only in-frame clones here, not all; method: immunoSEQ multiplex PCR. The sample holds some 140,000 clones; roughly nine tenths are singletons and the top ten take 8.5% to 9.5%. Specimen: blood. These receptors were taken from a woman in her thirties in good health.

This chain joins TRBV13 and TRBJ2-5, with D perhaps TRBD1 (6 bases). Germline values: CDR1 PRHDT, CDR2 FYEKMQ (reference sequence). This CDR3 spans 14 amino acids. Trimming removed 4 bases from V and 1 base from J, with 10 bases in between. Written as DNA, the CDR3 is TGTGCCAGCAGCTCGTGGACAGTCCAAGAGACCCAGTACTTC. This codes for CASSSWTVQETQYF.

This clone is a singleton in its sample. The chain is built from TRBV11-3 and TRBJ2-2, with TRBD1 matching 10 bases. Germline CDR1 is SGHNT and CDR2 is YENEEA. The CDR3 covers 15 residues. The V gene end was trimmed by 4 bases and the J gene end by 6 bases; junction bases not matched to a gene: 5. The CDR3 region has the DNA TGTGCCAGCAGCTCCCGGGACAGGGGTTCCGGGGAGCTGTTTTTT. Residues: CASSSRDRGSGELFF.

V usage is TRBV19 and J usage is TRBJ1-1, with D unresolved. Germline assignment: CDR1 LNHDA and CDR2 SQIVND (reference sequence). Trimming took off 6 bases at V and 0 bases at J, with 17 bases between the two ends. This CDR3 has 16 residues. The CDR3: CASRRAATGVNTEAFF. The CDR3 nucleotides are TGTGCCAGTAGGAGGGCCGCCACCGGGGTGAACACTGAAGCTTTCTTT.

The chain joins TRBV30 to TRBJ1-3; D is undetermined. Germline assignment: CDR1 GTSNPN and CDR2 SVGIG (reference sequence). This CDR3 spans 13 amino acids. V was trimmed by 1 base and J by 0 bases, leaving 4 bases between them. This CDR3 reads CAWSGLSGNTIYF. CDR3 coding DNA: TGTGCCTGGAGTGGGCTCTCTGGAAACACCATATATTTT.

The J gene is TRBJ1-1, the V gene TRBV19; D gene uncertain. V was clipped by 5 bases and J by 10 bases, with 11 bases between them. Germline-derived CDR1 and CDR2 are LNHDA and SQIVND (reference sequence). The length of the CDR3 is 11 residues. The CDR3 reads CASSEGRGAFF. Written as DNA, the CDR3 is TGTGCCAGTAGTGAGGGCCGGGGAGCTTTCTTT.

The chain carries TRBV25-1 and TRBJ1-4; no reliable D call. The CDR3 covers 14 residues. The V end was cut by 3 bases, the J end by 1 base, with 6 bases between. Germline CDR1 MGHDK, CDR2 SYGVNS. The CDR3 bases are TGTGCCAGCAGTGAGGCGGGAACTAATGAAAAACTGTTTTTT. Translating it yields CASSEAGTNEKLFF. Filled out from reference TRBV25-1 and TRBJ1-4, the complete variable domain reads EADIYQTPRYLVIGTGKKITLECSQTMGHDKMYWYQQDPGMELHLIHYSYGVNSTEKGDLSSESTVSRIRTEHFPLTLESARPSHTSQYLCASSEAGTNEKLFFGSGTQLSVL.

This rearrangement joins TRBV10-3 to TRBJ1-3; the match to TRBD1 covers 7 bases. Germline assignment: CDR1 ENHRY and CDR2 SYGVKD. This CDR3 region has 16 residues. After removal of 0 bases from V and 2 bases from J, the junction contained 4 bases not matched to a gene. DNA for the CDR3: TGTGCCATCAGTGAGTCACAGGGGAGGCCTGGAAACACCATATATTTT. This codes for CAISESQGRPGNTIYF.

The J gene is TRBJ1-4, the V gene TRBV7-2, with D tentatively TRBD1 (5 bases). This CDR3 contains 13 residues. From germline, CDR1 is SGHTA and CDR2 FQGNSA. With 5 bases removed from V and 7 bases from J, the gap between germline ends came to 11 bases. In DNA form, the CDR3 reads TGTGCCAGCAGCCCCGGGGGGGGTGAAAAACTGTTTTTT. This translates into CASSPGGGEKLFF.

This rearrangement joins TRBV29-1 to TRBJ2-1, with 7 bases matching TRBD1. CDR1 and CDR2 from the germline V gene are SQVTM and ANQGSEA. Trimming took 5 bases from V and 6 from J; bases not matched to a gene: 7. CDR3 length: 13 amino acids. The CDR3 reads CSVPRQGGNEQFF. The CDR3 DNA reads as TGCAGCGTTCCGAGACAGGGTGGCAATGAGCAGTTCTTC.

The gene calls are TRBV6-2 or TRBV6-3 and TRBJ2-4; no reliable D call. This CDR3 has 13 residues. CDR1 and CDR2 from the germline V gene are MNHEY and SVGEGT. V lost 3 bases and J lost 5, with 8 bases in between. CDR3: CASSYLAENIQYF. CDR3 DNA: TGTGCCAGCAGTTATTTGGCAGAAAACATTCAGTACTTC.